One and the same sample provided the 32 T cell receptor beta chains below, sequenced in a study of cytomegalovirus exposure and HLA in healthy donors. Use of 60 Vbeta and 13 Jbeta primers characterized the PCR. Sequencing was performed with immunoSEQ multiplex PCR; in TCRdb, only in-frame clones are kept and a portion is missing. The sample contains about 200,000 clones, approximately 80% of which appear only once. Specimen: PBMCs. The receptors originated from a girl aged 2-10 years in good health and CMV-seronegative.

Here the CDR3 reads CASSPGPRRIETQYF. The CDR3 DNA is TGTGCCAGCAGCCCAGGCCCCCGGAGGATAGAGACCCAGTACTTC. The chain uses TRBV7-9 and TRBJ2-5, with a possible D match to TRBD2 (5 bases). The CDR3 is made up of 15 amino acids. The ends were cut back, 5 bases at V and 4 bases at J, with 17 bases in the middle. Germline V CDR1 and CDR2: SEHNR, FQNEAQ (reference sequence).

The CDR3 region is CASGFPESGRPDTQYF. The CDR3 DNA reads TGTGCTAGTGGTTTCCCGGAGTCAGGGCGACCAGATACGCAGTATTTT. The J gene is TRBJ2-3, the V gene TRBV12-5; perhaps TRBD1 as D (5 bases). Per germline, CDR1 LGHNT and CDR2 FRNRAP. The ends were cut back, 3 bases at V and 4 bases at J, with 17 bases in the middle. This CDR3 region has 16 residues.

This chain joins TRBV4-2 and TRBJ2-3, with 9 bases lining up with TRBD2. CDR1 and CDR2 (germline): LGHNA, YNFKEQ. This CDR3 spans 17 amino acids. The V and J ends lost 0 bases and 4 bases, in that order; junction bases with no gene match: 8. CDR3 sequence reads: CASSQDIAGGPADTQYF. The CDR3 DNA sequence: TGTGCCAGCAGCCAAGATATCGCGGGGGGGCCCGCAGATACGCAGTATTTT.

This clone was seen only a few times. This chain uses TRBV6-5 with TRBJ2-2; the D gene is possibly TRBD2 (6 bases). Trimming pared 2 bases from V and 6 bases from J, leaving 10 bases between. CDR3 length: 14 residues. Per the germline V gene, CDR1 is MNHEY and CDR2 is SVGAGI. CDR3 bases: TGTGCCAGCAGTTACGAGGCTAGCGCCGGGGAGCTGTTTTTT. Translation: CASSYEASAGELFF.

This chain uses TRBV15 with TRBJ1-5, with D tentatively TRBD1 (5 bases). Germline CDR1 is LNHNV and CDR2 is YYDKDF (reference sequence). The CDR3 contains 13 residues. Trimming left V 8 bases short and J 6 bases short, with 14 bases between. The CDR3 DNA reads TGTGCCACCGGTTTAAACGGGGGTCAGCCCCAGCATTTT. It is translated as CATGLNGGQPQHF.

DNA for the CDR3: TGTGCCAGCAGCTCAACGACAGGGGCCGCCTACGAGCAGTACTTC. Protein: CASSSTTGAAYEQYF. The chain is built from TRBV13 and TRBJ2-7; 8 bases map to TRBD1. From germline, CDR1 is PRHDT and CDR2 FYEKMQ (reference sequence). The V segment lost 4 bases and the J segment 2 bases; nucleotides outside the gene matches: 7. CDR3 length: 15 residues.

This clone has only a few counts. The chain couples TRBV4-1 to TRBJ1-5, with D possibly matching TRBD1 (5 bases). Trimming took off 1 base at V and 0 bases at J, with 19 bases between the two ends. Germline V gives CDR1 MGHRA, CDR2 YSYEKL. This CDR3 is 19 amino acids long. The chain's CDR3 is CASSQGPDSFPYSNQPQHF. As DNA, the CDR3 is TGCGCCAGCAGCCAAGGCCCAGACAGTTTCCCTTATAGCAATCAGCCCCAGCATTTT.

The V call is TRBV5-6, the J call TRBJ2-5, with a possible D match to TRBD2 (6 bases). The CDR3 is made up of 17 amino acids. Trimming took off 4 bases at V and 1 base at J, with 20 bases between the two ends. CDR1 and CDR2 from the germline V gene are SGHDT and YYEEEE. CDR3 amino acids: CASSAPGLTVAQETQYF. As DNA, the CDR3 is TGTGCCAGCAGCGCCCCGGGACTCACAGTCGCCCAAGAGACCCAGTACTTC.

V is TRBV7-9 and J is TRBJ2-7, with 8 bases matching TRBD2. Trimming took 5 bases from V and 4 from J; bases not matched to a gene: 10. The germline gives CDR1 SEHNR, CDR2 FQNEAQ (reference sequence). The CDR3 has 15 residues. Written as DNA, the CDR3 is TGTGCCAGCAGCCAATCTGGACTAGCCTCTTACGAGCAGTACTTC. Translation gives CASSQSGLASYEQYF.

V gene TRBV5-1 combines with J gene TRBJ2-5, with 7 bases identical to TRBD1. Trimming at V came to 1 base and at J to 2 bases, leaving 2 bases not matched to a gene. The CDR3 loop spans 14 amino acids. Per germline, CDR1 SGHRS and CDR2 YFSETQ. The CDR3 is CASSLLGQQETQYF. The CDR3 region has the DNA TGCGCCAGCAGCTTGTTGGGACAGCAAGAGACCCAGTACTTC.

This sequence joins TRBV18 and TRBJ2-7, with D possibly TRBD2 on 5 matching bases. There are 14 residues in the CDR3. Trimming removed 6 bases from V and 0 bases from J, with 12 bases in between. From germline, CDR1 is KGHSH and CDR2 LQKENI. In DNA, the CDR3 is TGTGCCAGCTCGCCCCTACTAGACTCCTACGAGCAGTACTTC. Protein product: CASSPLLDSYEQYF.

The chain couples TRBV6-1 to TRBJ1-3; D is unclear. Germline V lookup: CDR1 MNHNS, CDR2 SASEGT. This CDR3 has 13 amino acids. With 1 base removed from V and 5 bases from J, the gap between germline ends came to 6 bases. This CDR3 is CASSEVPRNTIYF. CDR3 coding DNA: TGTGCCAGCAGTGAAGTCCCCAGAAACACCATATATTTT.

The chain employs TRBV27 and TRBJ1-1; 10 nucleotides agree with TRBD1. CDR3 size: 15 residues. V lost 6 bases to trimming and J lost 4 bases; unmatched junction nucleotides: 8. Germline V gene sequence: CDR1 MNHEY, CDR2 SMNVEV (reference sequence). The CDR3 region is CASRRPGQGLTEAFF. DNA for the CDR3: TGTGCCAGCAGGCGACCGGGACAGGGGCTCACTGAAGCTTTCTTT.

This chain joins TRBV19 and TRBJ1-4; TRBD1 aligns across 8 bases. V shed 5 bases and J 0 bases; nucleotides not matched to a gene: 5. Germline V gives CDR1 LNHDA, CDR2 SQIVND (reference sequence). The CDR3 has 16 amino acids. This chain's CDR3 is CASSPGTGATNEKLFF. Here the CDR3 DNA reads TGTGCCAGTAGTCCCGGGACAGGTGCAACTAATGAAAAACTGTTTTTT.

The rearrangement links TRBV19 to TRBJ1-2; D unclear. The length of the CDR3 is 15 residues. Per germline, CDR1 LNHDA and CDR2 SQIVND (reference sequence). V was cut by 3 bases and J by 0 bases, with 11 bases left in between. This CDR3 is CASSIPGTPNYGYTF. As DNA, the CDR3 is TGTGCCAGTAGTATCCCCGGTACCCCTAACTATGGCTACACCTTC.

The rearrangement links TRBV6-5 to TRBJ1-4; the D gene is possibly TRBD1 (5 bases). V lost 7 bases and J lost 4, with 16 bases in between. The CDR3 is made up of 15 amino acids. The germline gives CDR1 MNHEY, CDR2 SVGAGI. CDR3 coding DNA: TGTGCCAGCAAATTTGATAGAAGGGGTAATGAAAAACTGTTTTTT. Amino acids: CASKFDRRGNEKLFF.

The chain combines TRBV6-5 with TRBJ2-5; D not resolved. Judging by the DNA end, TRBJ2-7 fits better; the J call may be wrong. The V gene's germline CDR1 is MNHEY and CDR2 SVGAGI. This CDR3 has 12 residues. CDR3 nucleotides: TGTGCCAGCAGTTCCCGTTACTACGAGCAGTACTTC. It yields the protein CASSSRYYEQYF.

The CDR3 bases are TGTGCCAGCGCCCTAGCGGGGACTAATGAGCAGTTCTTC. This codes for CASALAGTNEQFF. The chain couples TRBV14 to TRBJ2-1; TRBD2 matches 9 bases. Germline V gene lookup returns CDR1 SGHDN and CDR2 FVKESK. J was trimmed by 7 bases and V by 8 bases; bases with no gene match: 6. The CDR3 runs to 13 residues. Drawing the rest from reference TRBV14 and TRBJ2-1, the complete variable domain is EAGVTQFPSHSVIEKGQTVTLRCDPISGHDNLYWYRRVMGKEIKFLLHFVKESKQDESGMPNNRFLAERTGGTYSTLKVQPAELEDSGVYFCASALAGTNEQFFGPGTRLTVL.

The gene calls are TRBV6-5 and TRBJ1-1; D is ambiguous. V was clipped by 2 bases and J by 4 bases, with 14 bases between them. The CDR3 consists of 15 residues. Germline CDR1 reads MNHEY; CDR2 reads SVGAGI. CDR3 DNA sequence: TGTGCCAGCAGTTACCCGACGAGGGTCGGCACTGAAGCTTTCTTT. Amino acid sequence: CASSYPTRVGTEAFF.

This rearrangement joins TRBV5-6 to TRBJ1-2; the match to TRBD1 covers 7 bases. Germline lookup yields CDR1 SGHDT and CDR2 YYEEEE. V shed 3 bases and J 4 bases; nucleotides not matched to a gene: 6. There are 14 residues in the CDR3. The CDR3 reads CASSWTGRGYGYTF. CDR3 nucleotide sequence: TGTGCCAGCAGCTGGACAGGAAGGGGCTATGGCTACACCTTC.

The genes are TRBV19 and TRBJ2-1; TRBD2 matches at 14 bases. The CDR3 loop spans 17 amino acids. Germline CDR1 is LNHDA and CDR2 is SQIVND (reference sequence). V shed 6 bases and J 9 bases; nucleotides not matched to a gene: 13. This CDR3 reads CASRNPTGLAGVSEQFF. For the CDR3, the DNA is TGTGCCAGTAGGAACCCCACGGGACTAGCGGGAGTCAGTGAGCAGTTCTTC.

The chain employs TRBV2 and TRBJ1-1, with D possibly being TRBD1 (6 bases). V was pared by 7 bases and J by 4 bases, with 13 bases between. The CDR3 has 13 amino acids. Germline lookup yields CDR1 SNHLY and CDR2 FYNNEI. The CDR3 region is CASTEGGGTEAFF. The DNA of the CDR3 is TGTGCCAGCACCGAAGGGGGGGGCACTGAAGCTTTCTTT.

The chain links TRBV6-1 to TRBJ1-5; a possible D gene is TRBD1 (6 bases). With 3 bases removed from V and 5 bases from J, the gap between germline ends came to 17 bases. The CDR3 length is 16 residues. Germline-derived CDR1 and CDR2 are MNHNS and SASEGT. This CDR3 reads CASSESPGANHQPQHF. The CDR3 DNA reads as TGTGCCAGCAGTGAGTCTCCAGGGGCTAATCATCAGCCCCAGCATTTT.

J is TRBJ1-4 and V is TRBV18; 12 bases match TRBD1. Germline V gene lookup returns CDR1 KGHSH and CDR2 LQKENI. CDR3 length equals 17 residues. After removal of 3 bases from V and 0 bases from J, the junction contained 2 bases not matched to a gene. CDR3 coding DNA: TGTGCCAGCTCACCGGGGACAGGGGGCTCAACTAATGAAAAACTGTTTTTT. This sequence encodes CASSPGTGGSTNEKLFF.

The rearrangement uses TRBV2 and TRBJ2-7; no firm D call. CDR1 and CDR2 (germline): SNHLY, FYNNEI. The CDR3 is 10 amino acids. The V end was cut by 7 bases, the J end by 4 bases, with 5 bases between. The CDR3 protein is CASTIYEQYF. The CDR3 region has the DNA TGTGCCAGCACTATTTACGAGCAGTACTTC.

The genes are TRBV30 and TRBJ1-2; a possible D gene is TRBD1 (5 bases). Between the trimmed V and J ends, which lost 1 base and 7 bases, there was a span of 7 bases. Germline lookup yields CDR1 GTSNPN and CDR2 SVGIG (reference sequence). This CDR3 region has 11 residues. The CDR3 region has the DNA TGTGCCTGGAGTGAGGGGTCTGGCTACACCTTC. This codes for CAWSEGSGYTF.

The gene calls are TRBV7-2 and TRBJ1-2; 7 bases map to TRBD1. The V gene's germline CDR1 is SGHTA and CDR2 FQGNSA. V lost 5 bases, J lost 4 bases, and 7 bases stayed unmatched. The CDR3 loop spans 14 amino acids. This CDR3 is CASSTKTGSYGYTF. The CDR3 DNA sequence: TGTGCCAGCAGCACTAAGACAGGGAGCTATGGCTACACCTTC.

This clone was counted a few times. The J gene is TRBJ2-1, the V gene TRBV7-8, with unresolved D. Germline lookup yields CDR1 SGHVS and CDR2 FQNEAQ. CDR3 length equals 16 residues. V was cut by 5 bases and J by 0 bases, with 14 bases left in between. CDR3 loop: CASSQENSVSYNEQFF. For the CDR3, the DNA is TGTGCCAGCAGCCAGGAAAACAGTGTCTCCTACAATGAGCAGTTCTTC.

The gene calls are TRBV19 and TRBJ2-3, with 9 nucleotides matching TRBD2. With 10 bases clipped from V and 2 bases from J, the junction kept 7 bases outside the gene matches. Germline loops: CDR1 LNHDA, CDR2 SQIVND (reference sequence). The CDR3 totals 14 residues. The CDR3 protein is CAIGAGGSTDTQYF. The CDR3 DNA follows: TGTGCCATCGGAGCGGGGGGCTCCACAGATACGCAGTATTTT.

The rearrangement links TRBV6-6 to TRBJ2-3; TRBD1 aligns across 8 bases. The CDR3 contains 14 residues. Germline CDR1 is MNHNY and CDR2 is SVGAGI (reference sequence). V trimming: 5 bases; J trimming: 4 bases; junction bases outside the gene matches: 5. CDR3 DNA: TGTGCCAGCAGTATAGGACAGGGACCAGATACGCAGTATTTT. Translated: CASSIGQGPDTQYF.

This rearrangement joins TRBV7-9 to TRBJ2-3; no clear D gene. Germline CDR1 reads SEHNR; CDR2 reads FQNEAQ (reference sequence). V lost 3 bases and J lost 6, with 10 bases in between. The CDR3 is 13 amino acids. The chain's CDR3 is CASSLAPWDTQYF. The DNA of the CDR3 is TGTGCCAGCAGCTTGGCCCCCTGGGATACGCAGTATTTT.

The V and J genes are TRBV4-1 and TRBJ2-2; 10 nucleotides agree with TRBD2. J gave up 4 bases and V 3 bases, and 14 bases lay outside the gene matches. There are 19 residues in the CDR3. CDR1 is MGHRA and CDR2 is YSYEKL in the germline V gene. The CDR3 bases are TGCGCCAGCAGCCACCTTGGGGCTCTAGCGGGGGACCTCACCGGGGAGCTGTTTTTT. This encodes CASSHLGALAGDLTGELFF.